This TCR beta chain was documented in a study of tumor-infiltrating lymphocytes in oesophageal squamous cell carcinoma. This clonotype was recorded at least ten times. TCRdb reprocessed the PCR reads with MiXCR, giving one entry per CDR3 protein. The sample lists 15,000 to 20,000 distinct CDR3 sequences, more than 35% occurring once. This sequence originates from a male donor with esophageal squamous cell carcinoma. The sequenced sample was esophageal tumor tissue.

The CDR3 DNA reads TGTGCCAGCAGCTTATCGTACAGCGGGAGGAACTCCTACGAGCAGTACTTC. Its protein product is CASSLSYSGRNSYEQYF. The chain links TRBV11-2 to TRBJ2-7; 9 bases are a match to TRBD2. The V gene end was trimmed by 2 bases and the J gene end by 0 bases; junction bases not matched to a gene: 8. Germline V gives CDR1 SGHAT, CDR2 FQNNGV. The CDR3 has 17 amino acids.